This TCR beta chain was sequenced in a study of T cell responses to AZD1222 COVID-19 vaccine. Study-wide findings and caveats: Repertoires were obtained only post-peak T cell response. Baseline antibody screening turned up just six seropositive AZD1222 recipients. The study found Spike-specific TCR breadth and depth rose after two AZD1222 doses. Variant regions that are unmutated are reportedly the target of nearly half of spike-specific TCRs.

The protocol was immunoSEQ multiplex PCR, while the TCRdb copy is restricted to in-frame clones and leaves out a portion. The data hold roughly 100,000 clones, with roughly 90% observed a single time. The CDR3 extends over 13 amino acids. Germline values: CDR1 LNHDA, CDR2 SQIVND (reference sequence). V lost 5 bases, J lost 7 bases, and 7 bases stayed unmatched. With respect to this clone: Its matching antigen is unknown.

The chain has TRBV19 and TRBJ1-1; 7 bases fit TRBD1. The sequence was collected from an adult in good health. The specimen was peripheral blood, collected on day 0 of AZD1222 vaccination. The CDR3 sequence is CASSVGQVNEAFF. Written as DNA, the CDR3 is TGTGCCAGTAGTGTTGGACAGGTGAATGAAGCTTTCTTT.